These T cell receptor beta chains were read from a single sample in a study of human T cells and chemical hapten exposure. TCRdb processed the 5' RACE reads anew with MiXCR; each CDR3 protein has one entry. In the table there are approximately 81,000 distinct CDR3 sequences, about 8.4% of which are singletons. The receptors come from a male donor in good health. Both conserved end residues are part of each CDR3. The order of the fields is J gene, D gene, clone size, CDR3 length, V gene, CDR3 DNA, CDR3 protein. The D gene is left open where the match is weak. Not every row has a clone size; where given, it reads once, few, many or a size class.

>TRBJ1-1|NA|many|15|TRBV4-3
TGCGCCAGCAGCCAAGAAGGCGCAGGGGCCACTGAAGCTTTCTTT
CASSQEGAGATEAFF
>TRBJ1-2|NA|few|14|TRBV29-1
TGCAGCGTGGCCGCAGGTGTGCTTAACTATGGCTACACCTTC
CSVAAGVLNYGYTF
>TRBJ2-2|NA|many|14|TRBV11-1
TGTGCCAGCAGCCTCCTAGCGAACACCGGGGAGCTGTTTTTT
CASSLLANTGELFF
>TRBJ2-1|NA|few|14|TRBV18
TGTGCCAGCTCACCACCGTCCCTAAACAATGAGCAGTTCTTC
CASSPPSLNNEQFF
>TRBJ2-3|TRBD2|many|15|TRBV6-1
TGTGCCAGCAGTGAAATAAGCGGGAGCGCAGATACGCAGTATTTT
CASSEISGSADTQYF
>TRBJ2-5|NA|NA|18|TRBV15
TGTGCCACCAGCAGAGTGGTGGGAGCGGCCCCACGCTCGGGAGCCCAGTACTTC
CATSRVVGAAPRSGAQYF
>TRBJ2-6|NA|many|16|TRBV20-1
TGCAGTGCTAGAGATGCCGGACGGTCTGGGGCCAACGTCCTGACTTTC
CSARDAGRSGANVLTF
>TRBJ2-1|TRBD2|few|14|TRBV5-4
TGTGCCAGCAGCTTGCGGCGGGGGGACAATGAGCAGTTCTTC
CASSLRRGDNEQFF
>TRBJ1-1|NA|many|14|TRBV28
TGTGCCAGCCGCTTTCGGGACCCCCCCACTGAAGCTTTCTTT
CASRFRDPPTEAFF
>TRBJ2-1|NA|NA|14|TRBV14
TGTGCCAGCAGCCAGGCATTCCAGGGAGGTGAGCAGTTCTTC
CASSQAFQGGEQFF
>TRBJ2-5|NA|NA|15|TRBV7-2
TGTGCCAGCAGCTTTAGGACAATCCCGAAAGAGACCCAGTACTTC
CASSFRTIPKETQYF
>TRBJ2-1|TRBD2|many|17|TRBV6-5
TGTGCCAGCAGTTACACAAAAGCGGGAGTGCCCTACAATGAGCAGTTCTTC
CASSYTKAGVPYNEQFF
>TRBJ2-1|NA|many|14|TRBV28
TGTGCCAGCAGTTTATTGGCAGGTTACAATGAGCAGTTCTTC
CASSLLAGYNEQFF
>TRBJ1-6|TRBD1|NA|15|TRBV20-1
TGCAGTGCTAGTCCCGGGACAGGCAATAATTCACCCCTCCACTTT
CSASPGTGNNSPLHF
>TRBJ1-1|NA|NA|14|TRBV29-1
TGCAGCGTTGGCCGATTGGACAAGAACACTGAAGCTTTCTTT
CSVGRLDKNTEAFF
>TRBJ2-3|NA|many|17|TRBV4-3
TGCGCCAGCAGCCAAAAAGCTTCGACACACTCCACAGATACGCAGTATTTT
CASSQKASTHSTDTQYF
>TRBJ1-2|TRBD1|few|16|TRBV7-6
TGTGCCAGCAGCTTAGCGACAGGGGAGAAAACCTATGGCTACACCTTC
CASSLATGEKTYGYTF
>TRBJ1-5|NA|many|12|TRBV10-3
TGTGCCATCAGTGATAACTTTCAGCCCCAGCATTTT
CAISDNFQPQHF
>TRBJ1-2|NA|few|16|TRBV4-1
TGCGCCAGCAGCCAAGATCAATCAGGGGCAAGAAATGGCTACACCTTC
CASSQDQSGARNGYTF
>TRBJ1-6|TRBD1|many|14|TRBV18
TGTGCCAGCTCACGACAGGGTGATAATTCACCCCTCCACTTT
CASSRQGDNSPLHF
>TRBJ2-2|NA|many|15|TRBV6-6
TGTGCCAGCAGTTACGGGGGAGGGAACACCGGGGAGCTGTTTTTT
CASSYGGGNTGELFF
>TRBJ2-7|NA|NA|15|TRBV3-1
TGTGCCAGCAGCCTGACCGAGGACTATCGATACGAGCAGTACTTC
CASSLTEDYRYEQYF
>TRBJ1-1|NA|few|14|TRBV5-1
TGCGCCAGCAGCTACGGACAAGCTAGACCTGAAGCTTTCTTT
CASSYGQARPEAFF
>TRBJ1-1|TRBD1|many|15|TRBV20-1
TGCAGTGCTCCCCATTGGGGACAGGCGAACACTGAAGCTTTCTTT
CSAPHWGQANTEAFF
>TRBJ1-1|NA|many|19|TRBV6-2/TRBV6-3
TGTGCCAGCAGTTACGGACCTTTCGAGGGCAGGGGTCGGCGTACTGAAGCTTTCTTT
CASSYGPFEGRGRRTEAFF
>TRBJ2-5|TRBD2|few|15|TRBV5-1
TGCGCCAGCGGGACCGGGACTAGCGGGAGAGAGACCCAGTACTTC
CASGTGTSGRETQYF
>TRBJ2-7|NA|many|17|TRBV19
TGTGCCAGTAGTATTCGGGGACAAAAAGGTGACTACTACGAGCAGTACTTC
CASSIRGQKGDYYEQYF
>TRBJ2-7|NA|NA|15|TRBV12-3/TRBV12-4
TGTGCCAGCAGCCAGATGGGGGGACAAAACTACGAGCAGTACTTC
CASSQMGGQNYEQYF
>TRBJ2-3|TRBD2|few|16|TRBV7-2
TGTGCCAGCAGCTTATCTCTAGCGGACTACACAGATACGCAGTATTTT
CASSLSLADYTDTQYF
>TRBJ2-3|NA|NA|17|TRBV3-1
TGTGCCAGCAGCCAAGTCCGGATTAGCGGAGGCACAGATACGCAGTATTTT
CASSQVRISGGTDTQYF
>TRBJ2-7|TRBD2|few|16|TRBV11-2
TGTGCCAGCAGCTTAGAGGTAGCGGGCGTCTCCTACGAGCAGTACTTC
CASSLEVAGVSYEQYF
>TRBJ2-2|TRBD2|few|17|TRBV3-1
TGTGCCAGCAGGGGGCCTAGCGGGAGCGTCTCGACCGGGGAGCTGTTTTTT
CASRGPSGSVSTGELFF
>TRBJ2-2|TRBD1|NA|13|TRBV29-1
TGCAGCGTTGAAGAACAGGGGGGCGGGGAGCTGTTTTTT
CSVEEQGGGELFF
>TRBJ1-1|NA|few|16|TRBV3-1
TGTGCCAGCAGCCAAGAGGGTGGCGGGATGAACACTGAAGCTTTCTTT
CASSQEGGGMNTEAFF
>TRBJ1-1|NA|NA|14|TRBV20-1
TGCAGTGCCCCCCAGGACCGAAGGAACACTGAAGCTTTCTTT
CSAPQDRRNTEAFF
>TRBJ1-1|TRBD1|many|14|TRBV7-3
TGTGCCAGCAGCTTGAGTCGACAGGGACATGAAGCTTTCTTT
CASSLSRQGHEAFF
>TRBJ2-7|TRBD2|many|18|TRBV20-1
TGCAGTGCTAGAAGGCTAGCGGGGGGAAGACCCATCTTCTACGAGCAGTACTTC
CSARRLAGGRPIFYEQYF
>TRBJ1-5|NA|NA|15|TRBV6-1
TGTGCCACTGCCGCCCGCGACAGGAGCAATCAGCCCCAGCATTTT
CATAARDRSNQPQHF
>TRBJ1-1|NA|many|15|TRBV5-1
TGCGCCAGCAGCTTGCGCCCTCTGGGGAACACTGAAGCTTTCTTT
CASSLRPLGNTEAFF
>TRBJ2-3|NA|many|16|TRBV7-3
TGTGCCAGCAGCCCGGGCCTCGACGTGGGCACAGATACGCAGTATTTT
CASSPGLDVGTDTQYF
>TRBJ2-7|NA|few|17|TRBV12-3/TRBV12-4
TGTGCCAGCAGTCCCCCAACCGGTGAGCTGGGATCCTACGAGCAGTACTTC
CASSPPTGELGSYEQYF
>TRBJ1-5|NA|NA|13|TRBV9
TGTGCCAGCAGCGTAGAAATGGGGCAGCCCCAGCATTTT
CASSVEMGQPQHF
>TRBJ2-3|NA|many|13|TRBV5-1
TGCGCCAGCCGACAGGAAACTACAGATACGCAGTATTTT
CASRQETTDTQYF
>TRBJ2-7|NA|few|13|TRBV27
TGTGCCAGCAGTTTATCCCCCCTCCGACCCATCTACTTC
CASSLSPLRPIYF
>TRBJ2-7|TRBD1|few|12|TRBV2
TGCGCCACCCACGGGACAGGTTACGAGCAGTACTTC
CATHGTGYEQYF
>TRBJ1-2|NA|few|12|TRBV29-1
TGCAGCGTTGAACCCAGGGTAAATGGCTACACCTTC
CSVEPRVNGYTF
>TRBJ1-5|NA|few|15|TRBV7-2
TGTGCCAGCAGCTTAGATACAGGGAAGCATCAGCCCCAGCATTTT
CASSLDTGKHQPQHF
>TRBJ1-3|NA|NA|14|TRBV6-5
TGTGCCAGCAGTCCGACAGCCTCTGGAAACACCATATATTTT
CASSPTASGNTIYF